The 31 T cell receptor beta chains below were found in one sample sequenced in a study of neurological immune-mediated disorders. TCRdb independently ran MiXCR on the 5' RACE reads; one entry per CDR3 protein. The sample includes roughly 45,000 distinct CDR3 sequences, approximately 2.8% of them seen just once. The sample consisted of PBMCs. The source is a woman aged 45-65 years with multiple sclerosis.

This clonotype was observed at least ten times. The genes are TRBV5-1 and TRBJ1-1, with TRBD1 as a possible D gene (6 bases). V dropped 4 bases and J dropped 1 base, with 8 bases sitting between them. The CDR3 totals 13 residues. CDR1 SGHRS and CDR2 YFSETQ come from the germline V gene. CDR3 residues: CASSATGNTEAFF. Here the CDR3 DNA reads TGCGCCAGCAGCGCGACAGGGAACACTGAAGCTTTCTTT.

This clonotype was observed at least ten times. The V call is TRBV20-1, the J call TRBJ2-7, with 9 bases fitting TRBD1. CDR3 length equals 14 residues. The germline gives CDR1 DFQATT, CDR2 SNEGSKA (reference sequence). V shed 6 bases, J shed 4 bases, and the junction held 10 bases outside the gene matches. The CDR3 spells CSAARQGVLYEQYF. The CDR3 nucleotides read TGCAGTGCCGCAAGACAGGGGGTACTTTACGAGCAGTACTTC.

This clonotype came up many times. V is TRBV20-1 and J is TRBJ1-1, with D unclear. V lost 3 bases to trimming and J lost 6 bases, with 17 bases between them. The CDR3 extends over 14 amino acids. In germline, CDR1 is DFQATT, CDR2 SNEGSKA (reference sequence). CDR3 sequence: CSASQAARDAEAFF. In DNA, the CDR3 is TGCAGTGCTAGCCAGGCGGCTCGGGATGCTGAAGCTTTCTTT.

This clonotype has a count of ten or more. The genes are TRBV5-1 and TRBJ1-2, with D unresolved. Germline CDR1 SGHRS, CDR2 YFSETQ. The length of the CDR3 is 14 residues. The V end was cut by 4 bases, the J end by 5 bases, with 15 bases between. The DNA of the CDR3 is TGCGCCAGCAGCCCCCTCGGCAGACCTTATGGCTACACCTTC. Encoded protein: CASSPLGRPYGYTF.

This clonotype was seen at least ten times. The chain uses TRBV5-5 and TRBJ2-3, with unresolved D. The CDR3 spans 13 residues. Trimming removed 4 bases at V and 2 bases at J, with 8 bases between. The germline CDR1 and CDR2 sequences are SGHKS and YYEKEE (reference sequence). CDR3 sequence: CASSPAPTDTQYF. The CDR3 nucleotides are TGTGCCAGCAGCCCTGCCCCCACAGATACGCAGTATTTT.

In its sample, this clonotype was seen many times. The rearrangement joins TRBV7-9 to TRBJ2-5, with D possibly being TRBD1 or TRBD2 (5 bases each). Germline V gene data show CDR1 as SEHNR and CDR2 as FQNEAQ (reference sequence). V was clipped by 5 bases and J by 5 bases, with 15 bases between them. The CDR3 runs 14 residues. CDR3 loop: CASSPPSRGETQYF. For the CDR3, the DNA is TGTGCCAGCAGCCCGCCGTCGAGGGGCGAGACCCAGTACTTC. The variable domain in full, completed from reference TRBV7-9 and TRBJ2-5, reads DTGVSQNPRHKITKRGQNVTFRCDPISEHNRLYWYRQTLGQGPEFLTYFQNEAQLEKSRLLSDRFSAERPKGSFSTLEIQRTEQGDSAMYLCASSPPSRGETQYFGPGTRLLVL.

This clonotype was seen at least ten times. The gene calls are TRBV20-1 and TRBJ2-1, with D unresolved. V was trimmed by 5 bases and J by 0 bases, leaving 14 bases between them. The CDR3 covers 15 residues. Germline CDR1 reads DFQATT; CDR2 reads SNEGSKA (reference sequence). CDR3 loop: CSAVGRSSSYNEQFF. The CDR3 coding sequence is TGCAGTGCTGTGGGTAGGTCCAGCTCCTACAATGAGCAGTTCTTC.

This clonotype was recorded many times. The chain couples TRBV6-5 to TRBJ1-2; 9 bases agree with TRBD1. Germline lookup yields CDR1 MNHEY and CDR2 SVGAGI. Trimming cost V 3 bases and J 14 bases; bases outside gene matches: 10. This CDR3 comprises 13 residues. CDR3 in amino acids: CASSYQTGGSSTF. In DNA, the CDR3 is TGTGCCAGCAGTTATCAGACAGGGGGAAGCTCGACCTTC.

This clonotype was seen repeatedly, ten times or more. The chain carries TRBV5-1 and TRBJ1-2; possible D gene TRBD1, 5 bases. Germline V CDR1 and CDR2: SGHRS, YFSETQ. The CDR3 length is 12 residues. V lost 5 bases and J lost 6, with 11 bases in between. The chain's CDR3 is CASRYDSDGYTF. The CDR3 DNA reads as TGCGCCAGCAGATACGACAGCGATGGCTACACCTTC. Filled out from reference TRBV5-1 and TRBJ1-2, the complete variable domain reads KAGVTQTPRYLIKTRGQQVTLSCSPISGHRSVSWYQQTPGQGLQFLFEYFSETQRNKGNFPGRFSGRQFSNSRSEMNVSTLELGDSALYLCASRYDSDGYTFGSGTRLTVV.

This clonotype appeared many times. At one end the junction does not follow the germline gene, possibly because of a read error. The chain recombines TRBV20-1 with TRBJ2-5; TRBD2 aligns across 7 bases. The germline V gene encodes CDR1 DFQATT and CDR2 SNEGSKA (reference sequence). The CDR3 is 12 residues long. CDR3: CSARGTKETQYF. The DNA for the CDR3 is TGCAGTGCCAGAGGGACTAAAGAGACCCAGTACTTC.

On this clonotype itself: A read error is possible here, since a much larger clone lies one base away. The chain combines TRBV5-1 with TRBJ1-6, with D perhaps matching TRBD1 (6 bases). CDR1 is SGHRS, CDR2 YFSETQ, per germline. The CDR3 is made up of 13 amino acids. The CDR3 region has the DNA TGCGCCAGCAGCGGGGGGGCCCGTTCACCCCTCAACTTT. It translates to CASSGGARSPLNF. The entire variable domain, with the rest obtained from reference TRBV5-1 and TRBJ1-6, is as follows: KAGVTQTPRYLIKTRGQQVTLSCSPISGHRSVSWYQQTPGQGLQFLFEYFSETQRNKGNFPGRFSGRQFSNSRSEMNVSTLELGDSALYLCASSGGARSPLNFGNGTRLTVT.

This clonotype came up many times. V gene TRBV7-9 combines with J gene TRBJ1-5; 7 bases map to TRBD1. The V gene's germline CDR1 is SEHNR and CDR2 FQNEAQ (reference sequence). J lost 4 bases, V lost 5 bases, and 2 bases had no gene match. The CDR3 has 13 amino acids. The CDR3 loop is CASSRDRNQPQHF. CDR3 coding DNA: TGTGCCAGCAGCAGGGACAGAAATCAGCCCCAGCATTTT.

Concerning this clonotype: A read error may be the cause here, since a much bigger clone is one base away. This sequence joins TRBV24-1 and TRBJ1-5; a weak D match, TRBD1 (6 bases). The CDR3 has 14 residues. Germline V lookup: CDR1 KGHDR, CDR2 SFDVKD. The DNA for the CDR3 is TGTGCCACCGGGGACACCCATAGCAATCAGCCCCAGAATTTT. Translation: CATGDTHSNQPQNF.

This clonotype was detected ten times or more. The J gene is TRBJ2-3, the V gene TRBV20-1; D perhaps matches TRBD2 (6 bases). Germline CDR1 and CDR2: DFQATT and SNEGSKA (reference sequence). With 6 bases removed from V and 0 bases from J, the gap between germline ends came to 16 bases. The CDR3 length is 15 residues. The CDR3 DNA reads TGCAGTGCACTTGCGGCGGGGCCTAGCACAGATACGCAGTATTTT. Protein: CSALAAGPSTDTQYF.

This clonotype occurred many times. This chain joins TRBV20-1 and TRBJ1-1; TRBD1 might be the D (5 bases). V shed 5 bases and J shed 11 bases, with 6 bases lying between them. CDR3 length: 8 amino acids. Germline CDR1 is DFQATT and CDR2 is SNEGSKA (reference sequence). CDR3 nucleotides: TGCAGTGCTGGGGCCGCTTTCTTT. This encodes CSAGAAFF.

This clonotype came up many times. This chain connects TRBV12-3 or TRBV12-4 to TRBJ2-3; unclear D gene. CDR3 size: 12 residues. Trimming removed 2 bases from V and 4 bases from J, with 4 bases in between. The CDR3 DNA follows: TGTGCCAGCAGTTTACGGGCAGATACGCAGTATTTT. Translated, it gives CASSLRADTQYF.

This clonotype was recorded many times. The chain has TRBV5-1 and TRBJ1-1; a weak D match, TRBD1 (5 bases). Trimming took 4 bases from V and 0 from J, leaving 7 bases between them. Germline V gene sequence: CDR1 SGHRS, CDR2 YFSETQ. This CDR3 is built from 13 residues. For the CDR3, the DNA is TGCGCCAGCAGCGGGACGGTGAACACTGAAGCTTTCTTT. Protein product: CASSGTVNTEAFF.

This clonotype occurred many times. CDR3 sequence: CASSSPPRGTGARAYNSPLHF. The CDR3 nucleotides read TGTGCCAGCAGCTCCCCACCGAGGGGCACAGGGGCAAGGGCCTATAATTCACCCCTCCACTTT. V gene TRBV7-2 combines with J gene TRBJ1-6; 7 nucleotides match TRBD1. Germline V gives CDR1 SGHTA, CDR2 FQGNSA. This CDR3 spans 21 amino acids. V gave up 4 bases and J gave up 2 bases; unmatched junction bases: 20.

This clonotype was counted ten times or more. This chain uses TRBV20-1 with TRBJ2-4; TRBD1 might be the D (5 bases). CDR1 and CDR2 from the germline V gene are DFQATT and SNEGSKA (reference sequence). V gave up 1 base and J gave up 0 bases, with 10 bases separating them. This CDR3 region has 15 residues. The CDR3, as DNA: TGCAGTGCTAGAGCTATGACAGTAGCCAAAAACATTCAGTACTTC. This gives the protein CSARAMTVAKNIQYF.

This clonotype was seen repeatedly, ten times or more. This chain connects TRBV7-8 to TRBJ2-2; perhaps TRBD2 as D (5 bases). V gave up 2 bases and J gave up 7 bases, with 14 bases separating them. This CDR3 comprises 15 residues. Germline V CDR1 and CDR2: SGHVS, FQNEAQ. The CDR3 spells CASSLTRVSGGELFF. DNA for the CDR3: TGTGCCAGCAGCTTAACTAGGGTTTCAGGCGGGGAGCTGTTTTTT.

This clonotype was counted many times. J is TRBJ2-5 and V is TRBV10-3; the match to TRBD1 covers 8 bases. Germline CDR1 and CDR2: ENHRY and SYGVKD. The CDR3 covers 16 residues. The V and J ends lost 10 bases and 1 base, in that order; junction bases with no gene match: 14. The CDR3 nucleotides are TGTGCCACCCAAAACAGGGGGAGACTTGCCCAAGAGACCCAGTACTTC. It is translated as CATQNRGRLAQETQYF.

This clonotype was counted ten times or more. V is TRBV2 and J is TRBJ1-3; D is possibly TRBD1 (6 bases). Trimming removed 7 bases from V and 4 bases from J, with 20 bases in between. The CDR3 spans 16 residues. From germline, CDR1 is SNHLY and CDR2 FYNNEI. CDR3 protein: CASNLQGQFSGNTIYF. The CDR3 DNA is TGTGCCAGCAATCTGCAGGGGCAGTTTTCAGGAAACACCATATATTTT.

Many counts were recorded for this clonotype. This rearrangement joins TRBV5-1 to TRBJ2-3; 7 bases agree with TRBD1. There are 15 residues in the CDR3. Germline V gene sequence: CDR1 SGHRS, CDR2 YFSETQ. With 0 bases clipped from V and 1 base from J, the junction kept 2 bases outside the gene matches. The CDR3 coding sequence is TGCGCCAGCAGCTTGGAGGGGGCGGGCACAGATACGCAGTATTTT. Its protein product is CASSLEGAGTDTQYF.

This clonotype was picked up many times. The chain couples TRBV20-1 to TRBJ1-3, with D maybe TRBD1 (6 bases). Trimming took 6 bases from V and 2 from J, leaving 11 bases between them. CDR1 and CDR2 from the germline V gene are DFQATT and SNEGSKA (reference sequence). This CDR3 has 13 amino acids. In DNA form, the CDR3 reads TGCAGTGCCCTCGCAGGGGCTGGAAACACCATATATTTT. Translated: CSALAGAGNTIYF.

The sample holds many counts of this clonotype. V gene TRBV20-1 combines with J gene TRBJ2-3; possibly TRBD2 for D (5 bases). V lost 4 bases to trimming and J lost 11 bases, with 10 bases between them. This CDR3 contains 10 residues. Germline lookup yields CDR1 DFQATT and CDR2 SNEGSKA (reference sequence). CDR3 in DNA: TGCAGTGCTACCAGCGGCTTGCAGTATTTT. It specifies CSATSGLQYF.

This chain links TRBV5-4 with TRBJ2-7, with TRBD2 as a possible D gene (6 bases). Germline V gene sequence: CDR1 SGHNT, CDR2 YYREEE (reference sequence). Trimming stripped 2 bases from V and 4 bases from J, with 16 bases between. The CDR3 sequence is 15 residues long. This CDR3 reads CASSFVGGMPYEQYF. The CDR3 nucleotides are TGTGCCAGCAGCTTTGTCGGGGGTATGCCTTACGAGCAGTACTTC. Looking up the rest from reference TRBV5-4 and TRBJ2-7 gives the full variable domain: ETGVTQSPTHLIKTRGQQVTLRCSSQSGHNTVSWYQQALGQGPQFIFQYYREEENGRGNFPPRFSGLQFPNYSSELNVNALELDDSALYLCASSFVGGMPYEQYFGPGTRLTVT.

This clonotype was seen many times. The chain joins TRBV20-1 to TRBJ2-3; TRBD2 is a possible D gene (6 bases). The CDR3 length is 17 residues. Germline CDR1 is DFQATT and CDR2 is SNEGSKA (reference sequence). The V gene lost 0 bases and the J gene lost 0 bases, with 16 bases spanning the gap. Written as DNA, the CDR3 is TGCAGTGCTAGAGATGTTTCTGCTCTAGCGAGCACAGATACGCAGTATTTT. It codes for CSARDVSALASTDTQYF.

Many counts were recorded for this clonotype. The V call is TRBV7-9, the J call TRBJ1-6; no clear D. Germline assignment: CDR1 SEHNR and CDR2 FQNEAQ (reference sequence). The CDR3 sequence is 13 residues long. The V gene lost 1 base and the J gene lost 10 bases, with 8 bases spanning the gap. Here the CDR3 DNA reads TGTGCCAGCAGCTTAGACGTTCGGTCACCCCTCCACTTT. Translated, it gives CASSLDVRSPLHF. Full variable domain (remainder filled in from reference TRBV7-9 and TRBJ1-6): DTGVSQNPRHKITKRGQNVTFRCDPISEHNRLYWYRQTLGQGPEFLTYFQNEAQLEKSRLLSDRFSAERPKGSFSTLEIQRTEQGDSAMYLCASSLDVRSPLHFGNGTRLTVT.

This clonotype was observed a single time. Mismatch with germline at one junction end may stem from a read error. J is TRBJ1-6 and V is TRBV15; TRBD1 is a possible D gene (5 bases). This CDR3 has 21 amino acids. CDR1 LNHNV and CDR2 YYDKDF come from the germline V gene (reference sequence). The CDR3 DNA follows: TGTGCCACCAGCAGAGATTCGGCGGACATCCGGAAAACTCCTATGACCGACATCCTCAACTTT. As protein: CATSRDSADIRKTPMTDILNF.

This clonotype was counted many times. The J gene is TRBJ2-1, the V gene TRBV4-1; D call uncertain. The germline V gene encodes CDR1 MGHRA and CDR2 YSYEKL. The CDR3 length is 11 residues. V was clipped by 2 bases and J by 4 bases, with 0 bases between them. Here the CDR3 reads CASSQYNEQFF. DNA of the CDR3: TGCGCCAGCAGCCAATACAATGAGCAGTTCTTC.

This clonotype was counted ten times or more. The V call is TRBV5-1, the J call TRBJ1-1, with a tentative D call TRBD1 (5 bases). Germline-derived CDR1 and CDR2 are SGHRS and YFSETQ. The CDR3 sequence is 15 residues long. Trimming pared 1 base from V and 2 bases from J, leaving 12 bases between. The CDR3 sequence: CASSLLQGDNTEAFF. CDR3 sequence (DNA): TGCGCCAGCAGCTTGTTGCAGGGAGATAACACTGAAGCTTTCTTT.